This TCR beta chain is from a study of T cells after posttransplantation cyclophosphamide. Study outcomes and limitations: Tissue-infiltrating T cells from skin or gut overlapped little with blood T cells. After PTCy, TRB diversity resembled that of CNI/methotrexate controls. Donor CD8+ memory clones often dominated recipient blood repertoires at later times.

In the case of this clone: The antigen remains undetermined.

V lost 2 bases to trimming and J lost 1 base; unmatched junction nucleotides: 1. From germline, CDR1 is SGHRS and CDR2 YFSETQ. CDR3 length: 15 residues. A marrow graft followed busulfan-fludarabine conditioning, with cyclophosphamide on days +3 and +4. Using immunoSEQ multiplex PCR, the repertoire was profiled, and TCRdb retains in-frame clones only, with some absent. The data contain tens of thousands of clones, roughly 78% of them singletons. This specimen was CD4+ T cells sorted from blood, taken 1903 days after a stem cell transplant with posttransplant cyclophosphamide. This clonotype was sampled from a female patient in her 40s who received an allogeneic stem cell transplant from a related donor, was CMV-positive, and had no GVHD. T cells may partly derive from the graft donor. This chain connects TRBV5-1 to TRBJ2-5; 11 bases fit TRBD2. The CDR3 here is CASSFGLAGQETQYF. DNA of the CDR3: TGCGCCAGCAGCTTTGGACTAGCGGGCCAAGAGACCCAGTACTTC.